The source of this T cell receptor (beta chain) is a study of cytomegalovirus exposure and HLA in healthy donors. Germline CDR1 SGHAT, CDR2 FQNNGV. This CDR3 has 15 residues. Trimming took off 2 bases at V and 1 base at J, with 11 bases between the two ends. Study-wide findings and caveats: Immune exposure was documented only through CMV serostatus.

This clone has only a few counts. Its antigen is unidentified. 60 Vbeta and 13 Jbeta primers were used in PCR. Original processing notes: Unique TCR beta chains totaled some 78 million in a later count, with around 12 million of them shared. The table came from immunoSEQ multiplex PCR; TCRdb's copy has only in-frame clones and leaves some out. V and J calls and clone size are given by that table; D and trimming were obtained from the DNA. The data show more than 140,000 clones, 75% to 80% seen once. Material: PBMCs. The receptor comes from a male donor in good health and CMV-seronegative. The chain couples TRBV11-2 to TRBJ1-1; D is uncertain. This CDR3 is CASSLIRGRNTEAFF. The CDR3 DNA sequence: TGTGCCAGCAGCTTAATACGGGGAAGGAACACTGAAGCTTTCTTT.